The next 21 T cell receptor beta chains were all read from a single sample in a study of T cells after yellow fever vaccination. MiXCR, applied by TCRdb to the 5' RACE reads, yields one record per CDR3 protein. This table holds about 500,000 distinct CDR3 sequences, roughly 17% found once. Source: PBMCs, taken 5 to 6 days after the first yellow fever vaccination. These receptors were taken from a man between 18 and 35 years old who received the YFV17D yellow fever vaccine.

This clonotype was counted only a few times. V gene TRBV30 combines with J gene TRBJ2-1; D might be TRBD1 or TRBD2, each matching 5 bases. This CDR3 spans 13 amino acids. From germline, CDR1 is GTSNPN and CDR2 SVGIG (reference sequence). V lost 4 bases and J 2 bases, leaving 9 bases between the germline ends. CDR3 DNA: TGTGCCTGGAAAGGGGAGACCTACAATGAGCAGTTCTTC. Residues: CAWKGETYNEQFF.

A few counts support this clonotype. The rearrangement joins TRBV29-1 to TRBJ1-5, with TRBD1 matching over 9 bases. Looked up from germline, CDR1 is SQVTM and CDR2 is ANQGSEA. The CDR3 consists of 15 residues. J gave up 6 bases and V 5 bases, and 11 bases lay outside the gene matches. DNA for the CDR3: TGCAGCGTTACAATATCCACAGGGGGCAGTCAGCCCCAGCATTTT. This translates into CSVTISTGGSQPQHF.

This clonotype appeared a few times. The CDR3, as DNA: TGTGCCAGCAGCTTAGACATTTCGAACACTGAAGCTTTCTTT. Encoded protein: CASSLDISNTEAFF. The chain employs TRBV7-6 and TRBJ1-1; D gene ambiguous. Trimming removed 1 base at V and 1 base at J, with 7 bases between. CDR3 length: 14 residues. Germline V gene lookup returns CDR1 SGHVS and CDR2 FNYEAQ.

This clonotype was detected ten times or more. The rearrangement links TRBV24-1 to TRBJ1-6; TRBD1 matches 7 bases. The CDR3 is 16 amino acids. The trim removed 9 bases at V and 1 base at J, leaving 8 bases unmatched. The germline V gene encodes CDR1 KGHDR and CDR2 SFDVKD. The CDR3 coding sequence is TGTGCCACCCTTCGACAGGGAGGGTCCTATAATTCACCCCTCCACTTT. As protein: CATLRQGGSYNSPLHF.

The J gene is TRBJ2-1, the V gene TRBV20-1; 11 positions match TRBD2. The V gene end was trimmed by 4 bases and the J gene end by 2 bases; junction bases not matched to a gene: 1. Germline assignment: CDR1 DFQATT and CDR2 SNEGSKA (reference sequence). The CDR3 extends over 14 amino acids. CDR3 region: CSANSGGAYNEQFF. CDR3 nucleotides: TGCAGTGCTAATAGCGGGGGGGCCTACAATGAGCAGTTCTTC.

This clonotype was found a few times. Mismatch with germline at one junction end may stem from a read error. This chain links TRBV7-7 with TRBJ2-5, with D hard to call. The CDR3 sequence is 13 residues long. CDR1 and CDR2 (germline): SSHAT, FNYEAQ (reference sequence). CDR3 sequence (DNA): TGTGCTAGCAGCTTAGACGGGTCGAGGACCCAGTACTTC. Protein: CASSLDGSRTQYF.

This clonotype appeared many times. CDR3 in DNA: TGTGCCAGCAGACCAGGACAGGGGGCTAATGAAAAACTGTTTTTT. Amino acid sequence: CASRPGQGANEKLFF. The J gene is TRBJ1-4, the V gene TRBV12-3 or TRBV12-4, with 10 bases lining up with TRBD1. The CDR3 is made up of 15 amino acids. V lost 6 bases and J lost 3; bases outside the gene matches: 4.

This clonotype was counted a few times. This chain uses TRBV7-2 with TRBJ1-1; 7 bases are shared with TRBD1. V dropped 5 bases and J dropped 8; count of bases not matched to a gene: 11. Germline CDR1 is SGHTA and CDR2 is FQGNSA. The CDR3 has 14 residues. For the CDR3, the DNA is TGTGCCAGCAGCCCATCAAACGACAGGGTCGAAGCTTTCTTT. Its translation is CASSPSNDRVEAFF.

The chain combines TRBV20-1 with TRBJ1-1, with D perhaps matching TRBD1 (5 bases). This CDR3 comprises 14 residues. Germline loops: CDR1 DFQATT, CDR2 SNEGSKA (reference sequence). Trimming shortened V by 6 bases and J by 0 bases, and 14 bases separated the two germline ends. In nucleotides, the CDR3 is TGCAGTGCCCGTCGACAGAGAATGAACACTGAAGCTTTCTTT. Translated: CSARRQRMNTEAFF.

The J gene is TRBJ2-5, the V gene TRBV11-2, with D perhaps assigned TRBD1 or TRBD2 (5 bases each). Germline V gene sequence: CDR1 SGHAT, CDR2 FQNNGV. Trimming left V 5 bases short and J 1 base short, with 11 bases between. This CDR3 is built from 14 residues. DNA of the CDR3: TGTGCCAGCAGCAGACTACAGGTCCAAGAGACCCAGTACTTC. Translation gives CASSRLQVQETQYF.

V gene TRBV5-6 combines with J gene TRBJ2-4; D is perhaps TRBD2 (6 bases). Trimming shortened V by 4 bases and J by 0 bases, and 17 bases separated the two germline ends. Per the germline V gene, CDR1 is SGHDT and CDR2 is YYEEEE. The CDR3 spans 17 residues. CDR3 sequence reads: CASSANLASLAKNIQYF. CDR3 bases: TGTGCCAGCAGCGCAAATCTAGCGTCCCTAGCCAAAAACATTCAGTACTTC.

In its sample, this clonotype was seen many times. V usage is TRBV18 and J usage is TRBJ2-1, with D unclear. The CDR3 is 12 residues long. Per germline, CDR1 KGHSH and CDR2 LQKENI. The V gene lost 0 bases and the J gene lost 6 bases, with 3 bases spanning the gap. This chain's CDR3 is CASSPPLNEQFF. Here the CDR3 DNA reads TGTGCCAGCTCACCACCCCTCAATGAGCAGTTCTTC. Full variable domain (rest looked up from reference TRBV18 and TRBJ2-1): NAGVMQNPRHLVRRRGQEARLRCSPMKGHSHVYWYRQLPEEGLKFMVYLQKENIIDESGMPKERFSAEFPKEGPSILRIQQVVRGDSAAYFCASSPPLNEQFFGPGTRLTVL.

The chain is built from TRBV3-1 and TRBJ2-3; tentative D call: TRBD2 (7 bases). The CDR3 totals 16 residues. Per germline, CDR1 LGHDT and CDR2 YNNKEL (reference sequence). V was clipped by 1 base and J by 3 bases, with 14 bases between them. For the CDR3, the DNA is TGTGCCAGCAGCCAAGTGGTGGGGGGGCCGACAGATACGCAGTATTTT. Its protein is CASSQVVGGPTDTQYF.

This clonotype was recorded many times. The CDR3 DNA follows: TGCGCCAGCAGCCTAAATACAGGGGGCGTTCACTACGAGCAGTACTTC. It codes for CASSLNTGGVHYEQYF. The chain combines TRBV5-1 with TRBJ2-7, with 9 bases fitting TRBD1. V trimming: 4 bases; J trimming: 3 bases; junction bases outside the gene matches: 11. The CDR3 length is 16 residues. The germline CDR1 and CDR2 sequences are SGHRS and YFSETQ.

The chain is built from TRBV12-3 or TRBV12-4 and TRBJ1-3; 7 bases match TRBD1. The trim removed 7 bases at V and 1 base at J, leaving 4 bases unmatched. This CDR3 spans 14 amino acids. The CDR3 is CASISTGSGNTIYF. DNA for the CDR3: TGTGCCAGCATCTCGACAGGGTCTGGAAACACCATATATTTT.

This clonotype occurred a few times. V and J are TRBV7-6 and TRBJ2-3, with TRBD1 identical over 7 bases. With V trimmed by 1 base and J by 3 bases, 7 bases remained unmatched. Per the germline V gene, CDR1 is SGHVS and CDR2 is FNYEAQ. CDR3 length equals 16 residues. The CDR3 region is CASSLGPQGVTDTQYF. The CDR3 DNA follows: TGTGCCAGCAGCTTAGGTCCGCAGGGGGTTACAGATACGCAGTATTTT.

This clonotype has a handful of counts. This sequence joins TRBV6-2 or TRBV6-3 and TRBJ2-2; a weak D match, TRBD2 (6 bases). This CDR3 has 15 residues. Germline V lookup: CDR1 MNHEY, CDR2 SVGEGT. V was clipped by 4 bases and J by 10 bases, with 19 bases between them. CDR3 coding DNA: TGTGCCAGCAGTTCCGGGCAGGGACTCATGGAGGAGCTGTTTTTT. Translating gives CASSSGQGLMEELFF.

This clonotype showed up just a few times. The rearrangement joins TRBV19 to TRBJ1-5; D unclear. V shed 3 bases and J shed 10 bases, with 10 bases lying between them. The CDR3 consists of 12 residues. CDR1 LNHDA and CDR2 SQIVND come from the germline V gene (reference sequence). The CDR3 reads CASSMADSPQHF. Here the CDR3 DNA reads TGTGCCAGTAGTATGGCTGATTCTCCCCAGCATTTT.

This clonotype was seen more than once but under ten times. The rearrangement links TRBV12-5 to TRBJ2-6; the D is unclear. CDR1 LGHNT and CDR2 FRNRAP come from the germline V gene. The CDR3 sequence is 20 residues long. Trimming left V 0 bases short and J 0 bases short, with 18 bases between. CDR3 in amino acids: CASGLVNGQFLSSGANVLTF. The CDR3 DNA sequence: TGTGCTAGTGGTTTGGTAAACGGGCAGTTCTTGAGCTCTGGGGCCAACGTCCTGACTTTC.

This clonotype was detected only a few times. This chain links TRBV7-2 with TRBJ1-5; D is unresolved. Trimming pared 5 bases from V and 0 bases from J, leaving 14 bases between. Germline loops: CDR1 SGHTA, CDR2 FQGNSA. The length of the CDR3 is 16 residues. The CDR3 region is CASSPNTVTSNQPQHF. The CDR3 DNA follows: TGTGCCAGCAGCCCAAACACAGTAACTAGCAATCAGCCCCAGCATTTT.

The V call is TRBV12-3 or TRBV12-4, the J call TRBJ1-2, with D uncertain. Trimming removed 5 bases from V and 4 bases from J, with 14 bases in between. The CDR3 runs 14 residues. CDR3 bases: TGTGCCAGCAGTGTCGACACGGTTGGCTATGGCTACACCTTC. This gives the protein CASSVDTVGYGYTF.